This paragraph reports one T cell receptor (beta chain). TCRdb re-called the PCR reads via MiXCR. The data contain roughly 89,000 clones, approximately 12% of them seen just once; the ten biggest clones take up over 7%. Patients underwent thyroid surgery, and none had received any treatment before it. This CDR3 has 14 amino acids. The J segment lost 3 bases and the V segment lost 3 bases, leaving 3 bases of the junction unmatched. Germline CDR1 reads SGHVS; CDR2 reads FQNEAQ. This specimen belongs to a study of metastatic and nonmetastatic thyroid tumors. For the study at large: Across blood and tumor or nodule tissue, repertoires from malignant and benign thyroid patients were compared with one another.

The TCR was taken from a female donor with papillary thyroid cancer or a benign thyroid nodule (not recorded which). Some clones in this sample may be carry-over from other donors' samples. The chain recombines TRBV7-8 with TRBJ1-2, with TRBD1 matching 8 bases. Material for sequencing was tumor tissue. CDR3 sequence (DNA): TGTGCCAGCAGCTTTTCGGGACAGGACTATGGCTACACCTTC. Translation gives CASSFSGQDYGYTF.